This T cell receptor (beta chain) was retrieved from a study of spatial heterogeneity in lung cancer. Findings and limits, study-wide: Intratumoral expanded alpha and beta TCR counts were found to track tumor mutation counts.

Using its own MiXCR run on the 5' RACE reads, TCRdb lists one record per CDR3 protein. Here the sample spans about 30,000 distinct CDR3 sequences, approximately 7% being singletons. Deletions cut 4 bases from V and 0 bases from J, with 20 bases between. The CDR3 spans 18 residues. Germline V gives CDR1 SGHRS, CDR2 YFSETQ. In its sample, this clonotype was seen many times. What it binds is not known. Noted time point: sample taken at primary tumor resection. The sample was lung tumor tissue, taken at surgery. This sequence joins TRBV5-1 and TRBJ1-5; tentative D call: TRBD1 (5 bases). This receptor was taken from a male donor with early-stage non-small cell lung cancer. CDR3 coding DNA: TGCGCCAGCAGCCTTAGCCTTGGGACGAGGGATAGCAATCAGCCCCAGCATTTT. Amino acid sequence: CASSLSLGTRDSNQPQHF. The full variable domain, in which reference TRBV5-1 and TRBJ1-5 provide the parts outside the CDR3, is KAGVTQTPRYLIKTRGQQVTLSCSPISGHRSVSWYQQTPGQGLQFLFEYFSETQRNKGNFPGRFSGRQFSNSRSEMNVSTLELGDSALYLCASSLSLGTRDSNQPQHFGDGTRLSIL.